The sequence of this TCR beta chain was determined in a study of cytomegalovirus exposure and HLA in healthy donors. Study-wide results and limits: In vitro, a few CMV-associated chains proved specific for CMV antigens.

This PCR relied on a set of 60 Vbeta primers and 13 Jbeta primers. The authors' processing: Approximately 11 million of 80 million to 85 million unique TCR beta chains were shared, per a later count. Assay: immunoSEQ multiplex PCR; the TCRdb copy retains only in-frame clones and omits some. V, J and clone size derive from that table, while D and trimming were established from the DNA sequence. The sample lists around 100,000 clones; 65% to 85% were seen once. A single count supports this clone. Its matching antigen is unknown. This CDR3 comprises 20 residues. Germline V gene sequence: CDR1 LNHDA, CDR2 SQIVND (reference sequence). The V and J ends lost 8 bases and 3 bases, in that order; junction bases with no gene match: 20.

This receptor was obtained from a woman under 30 in good health and CMV-seronegative. The rearrangement joins TRBV19 to TRBJ2-1, with 12 bases matching TRBD2. The sequenced sample consisted of PBMCs. The CDR3 DNA sequence: TGTGCCAGTTGGGGACACAGGCCCTCGACTAGCGGGAGAAACTACAATGAGCAGTTCTTC. Amino acid sequence: CASWGHRPSTSGRNYNEQFF.